The rows below give T cell receptor beta chains drawn from one sample of a study of identical twins. TCRdb called the 5' RACE reads again in MiXCR, with one record for every CDR3 protein. This table holds some 440,000 distinct CDR3 sequences, 24% found once. These records were also assigned to another study, of T cells expressing NK-cell markers.

Sequenced: CD4+ T cells sorted from blood. These receptors were taken from a woman between 18 and 29 years old in good health. Both conserved end residues are part of each CDR3. Fields, in order: V gene, D gene, J gene, clone size, CDR3 protein, CDR3 DNA. A D gene is named only where the DNA matches it firmly. Clone size is not always given. Where it is, it says once, few, many or a class for expanded clones.

TRBV7-3	-	TRBJ2-1	-	CASSLNSDVNEQFF	TGTGCCAGCAGCTTAAATAGCGACGTCAATGAGCAGTTCTTC
TRBV4-1	TRBD2	TRBJ2-2	few	CASSQRGDYSSTGELFF	TGCGCCAGCAGCCAAAGAGGGGACTACAGTTCCACCGGGGAGCTGTTTTTT
TRBV5-1	TRBD1	TRBJ1-2	-	CASSGRDRGHYGYTF	TGCGCCAGCAGCGGAAGAGACAGGGGGCACTATGGCTACACCTTC
TRBV20-1	-	TRBJ2-3	many	CSARVGGGTDTQYF	TGCAGTGCTAGAGTGGGGGGCGGCACAGATACGCAGTATTTT
TRBV20-1	-	TRBJ1-5	few	CSAQKIGSNQPQHF	TGCAGTGCTCAAAAGATCGGAAGCAATCAGCCCCAGCATTTT
TRBV20-1	-	TRBJ2-2	few	CSARVEGGPVGELFF	TGCAGTGCTAGAGTGGAGGGGGGGCCCGTCGGGGAGCTGTTTTTT
TRBV5-1	-	TRBJ2-7	-	CASSLGTGGFYEQYF	TGCGCCAGCAGCCTCGGGACGGGGGGCTTCTACGAGCAGTACTTC
TRBV27	-	TRBJ2-3	once	CASSFRIVTDTQYF	TGTGCCAGCAGTTTCAGGATAGTCACTGATACGCAGTATTTT
TRBV12-3/TRBV12-4	-	TRBJ2-3	few	CASRTLVPTDTQYF	TGTGCCAGCAGGACTCTAGTTCCCACAGATACGCAGTATTTT
TRBV19	-	TRBJ2-7	few	CASSIDSQSSYEQYF	TGTGCCAGTAGTATAGATTCCCAGAGCTCCTACGAGCAGTACTTC
TRBV20-1	-	TRBJ2-3	-	CSARSDGSTDTQYF	TGCAGTGCTAGGTCGGACGGTAGCACAGATACGCAGTATTTT
TRBV7-9	-	TRBJ2-5	-	CASTRVQETQYF	TGTGCCAGCACAAGGGTGCAAGAGACCCAGTACTTC
TRBV5-6	TRBD1	TRBJ1-1	-	CASSFRGPLNTEAFF	TGTGCCAGCAGCTTTAGGGGGCCCCTGAACACTGAAGCTTTCTTT
TRBV6-1	TRBD1	TRBJ1-1	-	CASSITGGRTEAFF	TGTGCCAGCAGTATAACAGGGGGCAGGACTGAAGCTTTCTTT
TRBV4-2	TRBD1	TRBJ2-7	-	CASSQSQGASYEQYF	TGTGCCAGCAGCCAATCTCAGGGGGCCTCCTACGAGCAGTACTTC
TRBV5-1	-	TRBJ2-6	many	CASSYRETGANVLTF	TGCGCCAGCTCTTACCGGGAGACTGGGGCCAACGTCCTGACTTTC
TRBV29-1	-	TRBJ2-7	-	CSVEQGASYEQYF	TGCAGCGTTGAACAGGGTGCCTCCTACGAGCAGTACTTC
TRBV10-3	TRBD2	TRBJ2-3	few	CAISTSGPDTQYF	TGTGCCATCAGTACTAGCGGTCCAGATACGCAGTATTTT
TRBV7-3	-	TRBJ1-1	-	CASSSDPWGGENTEAFF	TGTGCCAGCAGCTCCGATCCCTGGGGGGGGGAGAACACTGAAGCTTTCTTT
TRBV5-4	TRBD1	TRBJ2-5	-	CASSTSWDRRQETQYF	TGTGCCAGCAGCACTTCCTGGGACAGGCGCCAAGAGACCCAGTACTTC
TRBV5-1	TRBD1	TRBJ2-7	-	CASSFDRGSYEQYF	TGCGCCAGCAGCTTCGACAGGGGCTCCTACGAGCAGTACTTC
TRBV11-2	TRBD2	TRBJ2-4	many	CASSPGTSGGLGKNIQYF	TGTGCCAGCAGCCCTGGGACTAGCGGGGGTCTAGGTAAAAACATTCAGTACTTC
TRBV7-9	-	TRBJ2-7	few	CASSRSMFREQYF	TGTGCCAGCAGCCGAAGCATGTTTAGGGAGCAGTACTTC
TRBV11-2	-	TRBJ2-6	-	CASSLGRGSFAGANVLTF	TGTGCCAGCAGCTTAGGGAGGGGCAGTTTTGCTGGGGCCAACGTCCTGACTTTC
TRBV20-1	TRBD1	TRBJ2-5	few	CSARDRGHGETQYF	TGCAGTGCTCGGGACAGGGGGCATGGGGAGACCCAGTACTTC
TRBV15	-	TRBJ2-3	-	CATSRERSFTDTQYF	TGTGCCACCAGCAGAGAGCGAAGCTTCACAGATACGCAGTATTTT
TRBV4-3	-	TRBJ2-6	-	CASSQDRGSTNVLTF	TGCGCCAGCAGCCAAGATCGGGGCTCGACCAACGTCCTGACTTTC
TRBV5-1	-	TRBJ2-1	-	CASSSPRTTNDYNEQFF	TGCGCCAGCAGCTCTCCTAGGACAACAAACGATTACAATGAGCAGTTCTTC
TRBV9	-	TRBJ2-7	few	CASSPAQDEQYF	TGTGCCAGCAGCCCCGCTCAGGACGAGCAGTACTTC
TRBV11-2	-	TRBJ2-2	few	CASTSYGELFF	TGTGCCAGCACCTCTTACGGGGAGCTGTTTTTT
TRBV5-1	-	TRBJ1-1	few	CASSLEVLNTEAFF	TGCGCCAGCAGCTTGGAGGTGTTGAACACTGAAGCTTTCTTT
TRBV5-1	-	TRBJ1-6	-	CASSSIIPGRAGSPLHF	TGCGCCAGCAGCTCCATCATCCCGGGACGGGCGGGTTCACCCCTCCACTTT
TRBV6-1	-	TRBJ1-1	few	CASRGTLGTEAFF	TGTGCCAGCAGAGGGACATTAGGGACTGAAGCTTTCTTT
TRBV5-1	TRBD1	TRBJ2-3	few	CASSVRQGDTQYF	TGCGCCAGCAGCGTCAGACAGGGAGATACGCAGTATTTT
TRBV15	-	TRBJ2-1	few	CATSRAKYNEQFF	TGTGCCACCAGCAGAGCGAAATACAATGAGCAGTTCTTC
TRBV20-1	-	TRBJ1-3	-	CSATRASGNTIYF	TGCAGTGCCACCCGAGCCTCTGGAAACACCATATATTTT
TRBV12-3/TRBV12-4	-	TRBJ1-2	few	CASSLAGAGGYTF	TGTGCCAGCAGTTTAGCGGGGGCTGGAGGCTACACCTTC
TRBV20-1	-	TRBJ2-3	-	CSASGLRNTDTQYF	TGCAGTGCTTCGGGACTTCGAAACACAGATACGCAGTATTTT
TRBV2	-	TRBJ1-2	-	CASTQPGGPGYTF	TGTGCCAGCACTCAACCGGGGGGGCCTGGCTACACCTTC
TRBV20-1	-	TRBJ2-3	few	CSAREATGTDTQYF	TGCAGTGCTAGAGAGGCAACCGGCACAGATACGCAGTATTTT
TRBV20-1	-	TRBJ2-5	-	CSASRVGGQETQYF	TGCAGTGCTAGTCGGGTAGGCGGGCAAGAGACCCAGTACTTC
TRBV12-3/TRBV12-4	TRBD2	TRBJ2-1	-	CASTTVAGVHFNEQFF	TGTGCCAGCACTACCGTAGCGGGAGTCCATTTCAATGAGCAGTTCTTC
TRBV7-2	-	TRBJ2-7	few	CASSLFGGTTYEQYF	TGTGCCAGCAGCTTATTCGGCGGAACAACCTACGAGCAGTACTTC